The rows below give T cell receptor beta chains drawn from one sample of a study of T-cell reconstitution after alpha-beta-depleted transplantation in children. TCRdb re-analysed the PCR reads in MiXCR, keeping a single row per CDR3 protein. Of under 450,000 distinct CDR3 sequences listed, approximately 12% are singletons. Specimen: PBMCs, collected from the stem cell graft. All receptors come from a human donor who donated a stem cell graft to a child with Fanconi anemia. Each CDR3 is given with its conserved first and last residue. A row's size may be missing; if present it is once, few, many or a size class.

many,TRBV9,TRBJ2-1,CASSALQGSTYNEQFF
few,TRBV27,TRBJ2-7,CATRTAFLEQYF
NA,TRBV5-4,TRBJ2-7,CASSLDDSYEQYF
many,TRBV5-6,TRBJ2-1,CASSPDYTGTAGNEQFF
many,TRBV6-2/TRBV6-3,TRBJ1-2,CASSYGRGLGYTF
NA,TRBV7-9,TRBJ1-2,CASSKAVEYGYTF
many,TRBV5-8,TRBJ1-2,CASSLDGSSYGYTF
many,TRBV20-1,TRBJ1-6,CSARVGGGNSPLHF
NA,TRBV4-3,TRBJ2-2,CASSQELAGGTGELFF
NA,TRBV6-1,TRBJ1-1,CASSGLTGHTEAFF
NA,TRBV2,TRBJ2-1,CASSDALAYYNEQFF
few,TRBV28,TRBJ1-5,CASRYQGFQPQHF
many,TRBV5-1,TRBJ1-1,CASRARRDAEAFF
many,TRBV12-3/TRBV12-4,TRBJ1-1,CASTKEGQATEAFF
many,TRBV27,TRBJ2-5,CASSSPAGPKETQYF
few,TRBV5-1,TRBJ2-2,CASSLAPLANTGELFF
NA,TRBV11-1,TRBJ2-7,CASSLAGTRREQYF
few,TRBV7-8,TRBJ1-1,CASRSGEPLKANTEAFF
few,TRBV5-1,TRBJ1-2,CASSLEGGLRGYTF
NA,TRBV5-1,TRBJ1-6,CASSLGDIDSPLHF
NA,TRBV27,TRBJ1-2,CASSDQGLGGYTF
many,TRBV3-1,TRBJ1-1,CASSQLQGHSEAFF
NA,TRBV6-1,TRBJ2-3,CAVLQRGITDTQYF
NA,TRBV11-2,TRBJ2-5,CASSLRIRQSGQETQYF
many,TRBV4-2,TRBJ1-2,CASSRDSNYGYTF
many,TRBV25-1,TRBJ2-3,CASSPRQGTDTQYF
few,TRBV28,TRBJ1-2,CASREEDVVRYGYTF
few,TRBV9,TRBJ2-7,CASSVVDTSSGEQYF
NA,TRBV9,TRBJ2-2,CASSVDVDANTGELFF
NA,TRBV15,TRBJ2-5,CATSPGTGDQETQYF
many,TRBV9,TRBJ2-1,CASSVGTLGGQEQFF
NA,TRBV6-5,TRBJ2-5,CASKYPNQGKETQYF
few,TRBV20-1,TRBJ1-1,CSAKIQPAGGNTEAFF
few,TRBV5-1,TRBJ2-3,CASSWAGTGVTDTQYF
NA,TRBV6-5,TRBJ1-1,CASSYSDRGTEAFF
few,TRBV27,TRBJ2-5,CASSLLRGALETQYF
few,TRBV7-8,TRBJ1-1,CASSKGNANTEAFF
many,TRBV7-3,TRBJ2-5,CASSPQGLAGPETQYF
NA,TRBV5-1,TRBJ2-3,CVSSQFSPGQGTDTQYF
NA,TRBV2,TRBJ2-3,CASSVGDRVTDTQYF
NA,TRBV29-1,TRBJ1-1,CSVEVLSGNTEAFF
NA,TRBV24-1,TRBJ1-1,CATSGSGAITEAFF
few,TRBV5-1,TRBJ2-7,CASSLGPGQGFDEQYF
NA,TRBV15,TRBJ2-2,CATSPQVPGELFF
many,TRBV5-1,TRBJ1-1,CASSLGLRDTEAFF
NA,TRBV7-8,TRBJ1-3,CASSLYRGQGNTIYF
NA,TRBV6-1,TRBJ1-5,CASRIDRGGNQPQHF
NA,TRBV25-1,TRBJ2-6,CASSEQGAGANVLTF
NA,TRBV11-2,TRBJ2-3,CASSHVGHVLASSTDTQYF
NA,TRBV12-3/TRBV12-4,TRBJ1-1,CAFCLPYGQGRMNTEAFF
few,TRBV6-1,TRBJ2-3,CASRPTGRAGTQYF
NA,TRBV30,TRBJ1-5,CAWSAPRLGKQPQHF
few,TRBV5-1,TRBJ1-4,CASSASGGSGKLFF
many,TRBV5-1,TRBJ2-1,CASNRDTYNEQFF
NA,TRBV6-5,TRBJ2-2,CASKGVAGGKRNTGELFF
NA,TRBV29-1,TRBJ2-5,CSAQGISGETQYF
NA,TRBV18,TRBJ2-1,CASSPLGGAYNEQFF